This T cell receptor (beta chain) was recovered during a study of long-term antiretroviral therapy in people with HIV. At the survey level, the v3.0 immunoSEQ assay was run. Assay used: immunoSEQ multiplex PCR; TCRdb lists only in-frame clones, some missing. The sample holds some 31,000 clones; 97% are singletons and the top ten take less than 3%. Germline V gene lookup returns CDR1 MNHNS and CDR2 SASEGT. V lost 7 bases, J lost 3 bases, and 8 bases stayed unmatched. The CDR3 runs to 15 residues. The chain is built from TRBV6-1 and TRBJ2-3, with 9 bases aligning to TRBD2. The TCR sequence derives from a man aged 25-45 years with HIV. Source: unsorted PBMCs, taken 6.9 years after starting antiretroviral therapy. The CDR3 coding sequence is TGTGCCAGCAAAGTGGTCGCGGGGGGGACAGATACGCAGTATTTT. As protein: CASKVVAGGTDTQYF.